This T cell receptor beta chain was captured in a study of T cell changes during pregnancy in multiple sclerosis. The assay was immunoSEQ multiplex PCR, and TCRdb's table has in-frame clones only and misses some. The data show some 87,000 clones, approximately 92% seen once. The CDR3 length is 15 residues. Germline V gene sequence: CDR1 SGHRS, CDR2 YFSETQ. Trimming cost V 3 bases and J 0 bases, with 10 bases left between them. The chain employs TRBV5-1 and TRBJ1-3; D remains ambiguous. The source is a female donor with multiple sclerosis, enrolled in a pregnancy study. The sample here was peripheral blood, taken in the first trimester of pregnancy. In DNA form, the CDR3 reads TGCGCCAGCAGCTCAGAGGACTCCTCTGGAAACACCATATATTTT. Protein sequence: CASSSEDSSGNTIYF.